This T cell receptor beta chain was documented in a study of monozygotic twins with inflammatory bowel disease. The CDR3 has 14 amino acids. CDR1 and CDR2 (germline): SGHRS, YFSETQ. Blood samples of 2 to 2.5 ml were drawn from every donor. Each of TCRalpha and TCRbeta cDNA went through two nested PCRs, lasting approximately 17 and 9 cycles. TCRdb re-called the 5' RACE reads and shows each CDR3 protein once, DNA omitted. The listing contains some 90,000 distinct CDR3 sequences. The receptor was derived from a human donor with ulcerative colitis or Crohn's disease, or a healthy co-twin of an affected twin (not recorded which). Sequencing used blood. The gene calls are TRBV5-1 and TRBJ2-7; checking the TCRdb D call of TRBD1 is not possible without DNA. The CDR3 protein is CASSWGQGSYQQYF.